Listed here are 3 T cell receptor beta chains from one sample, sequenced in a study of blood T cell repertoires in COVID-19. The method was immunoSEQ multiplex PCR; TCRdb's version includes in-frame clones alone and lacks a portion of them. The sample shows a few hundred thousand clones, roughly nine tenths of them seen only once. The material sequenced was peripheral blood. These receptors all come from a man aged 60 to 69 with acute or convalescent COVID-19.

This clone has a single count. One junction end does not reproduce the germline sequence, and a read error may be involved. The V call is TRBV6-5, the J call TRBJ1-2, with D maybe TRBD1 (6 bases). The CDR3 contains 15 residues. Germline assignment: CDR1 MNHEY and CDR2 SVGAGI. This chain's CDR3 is CASRWTVGGNSGYTF. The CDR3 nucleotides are TGTGCCAGCAGGTGGACAGTTGGGGGTAACTCTGGCTACACCTTC.

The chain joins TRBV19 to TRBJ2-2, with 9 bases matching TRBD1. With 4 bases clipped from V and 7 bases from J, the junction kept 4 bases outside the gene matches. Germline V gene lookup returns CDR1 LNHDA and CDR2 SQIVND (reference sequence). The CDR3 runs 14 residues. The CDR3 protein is CASSTGQGNGELFF. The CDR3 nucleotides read TGTGCCAGTAGTACGGGACAGGGTAACGGGGAGCTGTTTTTT.

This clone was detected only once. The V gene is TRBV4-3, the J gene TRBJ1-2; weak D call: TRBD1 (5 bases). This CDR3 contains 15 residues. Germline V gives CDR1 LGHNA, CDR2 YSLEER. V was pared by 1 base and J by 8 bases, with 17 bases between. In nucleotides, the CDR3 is TGCGCCAGCAGCCAAGCCACGGGACTCCGGGGCGGCTACACCTTC. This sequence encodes CASSQATGLRGGYTF.